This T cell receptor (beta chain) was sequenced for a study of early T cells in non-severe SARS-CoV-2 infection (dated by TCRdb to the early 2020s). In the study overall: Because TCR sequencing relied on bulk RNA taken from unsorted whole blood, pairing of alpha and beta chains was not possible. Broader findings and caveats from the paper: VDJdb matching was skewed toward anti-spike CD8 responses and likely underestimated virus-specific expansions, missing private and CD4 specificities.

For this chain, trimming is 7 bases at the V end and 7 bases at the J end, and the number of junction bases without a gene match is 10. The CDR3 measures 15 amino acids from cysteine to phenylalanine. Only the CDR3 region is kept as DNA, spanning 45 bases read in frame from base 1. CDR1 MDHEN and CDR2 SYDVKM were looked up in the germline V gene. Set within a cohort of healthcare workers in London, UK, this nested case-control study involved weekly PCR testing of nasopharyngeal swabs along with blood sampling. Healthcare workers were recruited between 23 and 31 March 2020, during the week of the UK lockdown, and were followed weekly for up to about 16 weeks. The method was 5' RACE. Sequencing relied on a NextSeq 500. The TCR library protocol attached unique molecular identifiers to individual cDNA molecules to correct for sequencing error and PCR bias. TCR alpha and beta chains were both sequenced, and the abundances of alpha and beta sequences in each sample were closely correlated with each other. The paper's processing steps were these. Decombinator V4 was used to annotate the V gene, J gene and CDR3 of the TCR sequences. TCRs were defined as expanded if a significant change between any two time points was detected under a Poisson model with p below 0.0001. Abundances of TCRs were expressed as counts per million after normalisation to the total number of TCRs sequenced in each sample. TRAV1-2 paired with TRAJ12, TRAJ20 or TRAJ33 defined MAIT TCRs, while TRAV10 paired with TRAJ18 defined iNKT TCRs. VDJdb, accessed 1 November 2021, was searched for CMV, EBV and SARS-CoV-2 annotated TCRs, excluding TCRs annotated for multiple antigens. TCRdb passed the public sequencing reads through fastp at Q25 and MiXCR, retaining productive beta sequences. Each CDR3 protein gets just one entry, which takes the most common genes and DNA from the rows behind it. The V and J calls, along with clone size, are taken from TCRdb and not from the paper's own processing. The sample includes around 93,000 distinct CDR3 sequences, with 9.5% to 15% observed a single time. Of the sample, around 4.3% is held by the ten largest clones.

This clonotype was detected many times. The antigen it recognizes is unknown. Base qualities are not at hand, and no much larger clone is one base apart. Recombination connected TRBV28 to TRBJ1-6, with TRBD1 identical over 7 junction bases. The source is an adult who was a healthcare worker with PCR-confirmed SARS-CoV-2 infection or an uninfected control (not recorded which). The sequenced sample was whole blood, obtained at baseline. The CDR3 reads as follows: CASILRDSGNSPLHF. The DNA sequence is TGTGCCAGCATCCTCAGGGACAGTGGCAATTCACCCCTCCACTTT.